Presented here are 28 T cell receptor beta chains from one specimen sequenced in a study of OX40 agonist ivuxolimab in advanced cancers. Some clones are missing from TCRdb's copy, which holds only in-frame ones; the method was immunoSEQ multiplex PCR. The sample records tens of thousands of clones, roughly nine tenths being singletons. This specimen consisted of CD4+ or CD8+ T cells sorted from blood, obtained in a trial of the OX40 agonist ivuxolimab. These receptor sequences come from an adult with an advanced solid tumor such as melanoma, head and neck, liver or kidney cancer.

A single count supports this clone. The DNA of the CDR3 is TGTGCCAGTAGTATAGCCGGGACAGGGGGCCGTCAGCCCCAGCATTTT. It specifies CASSIAGTGGRQPQHF. The gene calls are TRBV19 and TRBJ1-5, with 12 nucleotides matching TRBD1. The CDR3 extends over 16 amino acids. The V gene's germline CDR1 is LNHDA and CDR2 SQIVND (reference sequence). J lost 6 bases, V lost 1 base, and 4 bases had no gene match.

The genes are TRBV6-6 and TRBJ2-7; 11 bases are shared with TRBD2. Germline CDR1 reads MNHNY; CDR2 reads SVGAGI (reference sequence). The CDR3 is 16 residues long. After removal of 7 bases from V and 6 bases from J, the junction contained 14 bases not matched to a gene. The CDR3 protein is CASTGTSGLQSSEQYF. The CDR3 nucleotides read TGTGCCAGCACCGGGACTAGCGGTCTCCAGAGTAGCGAGCAGTACTTC.

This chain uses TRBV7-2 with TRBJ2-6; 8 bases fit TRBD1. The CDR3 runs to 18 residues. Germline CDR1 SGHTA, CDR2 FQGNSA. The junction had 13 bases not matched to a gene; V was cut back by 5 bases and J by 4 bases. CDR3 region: CASSPVGQGAPGANVLTF. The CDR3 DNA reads TGTGCCAGCAGCCCCGTAGGGCAGGGGGCTCCCGGGGCCAACGTCCTGACTTTC. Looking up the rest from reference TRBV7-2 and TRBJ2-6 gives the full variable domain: GAGVSQSPSNKVTEKGKDVELRCDPISGHTALYWYRQSLGQGLEFLIYFQGNSAPDKSGLPSDRFSAERTGGSVSTLTIQRTQQEDSAVYLCASSPVGQGAPGANVLTFGAGSRLTVL.

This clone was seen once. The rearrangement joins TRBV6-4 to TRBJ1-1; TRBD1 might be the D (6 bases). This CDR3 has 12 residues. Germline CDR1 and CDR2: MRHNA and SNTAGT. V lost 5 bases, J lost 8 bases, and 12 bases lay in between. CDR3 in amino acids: CASSSTTGEAFF. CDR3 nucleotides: TGTGCCAGCAGTTCCACGACAGGCGAAGCTTTCTTT.

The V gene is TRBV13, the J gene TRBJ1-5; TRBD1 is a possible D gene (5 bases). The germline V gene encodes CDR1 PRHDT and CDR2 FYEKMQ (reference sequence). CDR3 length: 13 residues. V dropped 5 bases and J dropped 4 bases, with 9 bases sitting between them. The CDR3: CASSRDGNQPQHF. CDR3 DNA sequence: TGTGCCAGCAGCCGGGACGGGAATCAGCCCCAGCATTTT.

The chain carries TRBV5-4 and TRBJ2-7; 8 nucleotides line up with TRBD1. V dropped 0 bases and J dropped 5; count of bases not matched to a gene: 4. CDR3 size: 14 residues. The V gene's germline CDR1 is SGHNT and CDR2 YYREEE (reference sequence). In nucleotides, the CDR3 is TGTGCCAGCAGCTTGGACAGGGGGTTCGACGAGCAGTACTTC. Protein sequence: CASSLDRGFDEQYF.

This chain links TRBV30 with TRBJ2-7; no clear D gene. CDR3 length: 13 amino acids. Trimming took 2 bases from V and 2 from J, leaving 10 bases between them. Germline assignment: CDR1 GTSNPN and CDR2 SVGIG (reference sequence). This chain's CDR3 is CAWSLNSAYEQYF. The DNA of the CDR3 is TGTGCCTGGAGTCTGAACTCGGCCTACGAGCAGTACTTC.

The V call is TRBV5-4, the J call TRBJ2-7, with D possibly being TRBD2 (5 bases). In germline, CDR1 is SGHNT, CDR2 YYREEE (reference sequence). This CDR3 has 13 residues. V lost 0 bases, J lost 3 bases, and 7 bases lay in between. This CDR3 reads CASSLAGVYEQYF. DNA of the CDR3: TGTGCCAGCAGCTTGGCCGGGGTCTACGAGCAGTACTTC.

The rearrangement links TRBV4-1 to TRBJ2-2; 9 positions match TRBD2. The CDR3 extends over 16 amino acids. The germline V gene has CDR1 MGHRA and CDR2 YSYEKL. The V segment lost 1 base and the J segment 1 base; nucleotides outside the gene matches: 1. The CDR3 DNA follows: TGCGCCAGCAGCCAAGGACTAGCGGTGAACACCGGGGAGCTGTTTTTT. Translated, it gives CASSQGLAVNTGELFF.

For the CDR3, the DNA is TGTGCCAGCAGCGATCCATCGGTCGGTGAGCAGTTCTTC. The encoded protein is CASSDPSVGEQFF. This chain links TRBV5-4 with TRBJ2-1; D not certain. The CDR3 has 13 amino acids. The germline CDR1 and CDR2 sequences are SGHNT and YYREEE (reference sequence). Trimming stripped 4 bases from V and 9 bases from J, with 14 bases between.

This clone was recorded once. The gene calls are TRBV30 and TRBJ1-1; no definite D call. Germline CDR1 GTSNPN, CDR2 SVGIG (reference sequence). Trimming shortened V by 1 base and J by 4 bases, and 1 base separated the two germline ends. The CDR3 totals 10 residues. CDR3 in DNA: TGTGCCTGGAGTGCCACTGAAGCTTTCTTT. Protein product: CAWSATEAFF.

The CDR3 protein is CASSFIAGGINEQFF. The CDR3 DNA sequence: TGTGCCAGCAGCTTCATAGCGGGAGGGATCAATGAGCAGTTCTTC. The chain couples TRBV9 to TRBJ2-1; 11 nucleotides line up with TRBD2. J lost 6 bases, V lost 4 bases, and 6 bases had no gene match. Per germline, CDR1 SGDLS and CDR2 YYNGEE. The CDR3 is made up of 15 amino acids.

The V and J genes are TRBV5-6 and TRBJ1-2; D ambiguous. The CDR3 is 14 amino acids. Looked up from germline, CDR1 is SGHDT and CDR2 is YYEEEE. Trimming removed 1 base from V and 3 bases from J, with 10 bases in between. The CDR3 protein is CASSLFEVYYGYTF. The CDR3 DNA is TGTGCCAGCAGCTTGTTCGAGGTCTACTATGGCTACACCTTC.

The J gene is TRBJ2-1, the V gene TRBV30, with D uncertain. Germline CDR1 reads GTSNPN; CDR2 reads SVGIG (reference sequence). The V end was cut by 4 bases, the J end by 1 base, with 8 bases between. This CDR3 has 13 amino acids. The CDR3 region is CAWNRLSYNEQFF. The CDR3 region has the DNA TGTGCCTGGAATAGGCTATCCTACAATGAGCAGTTCTTC.

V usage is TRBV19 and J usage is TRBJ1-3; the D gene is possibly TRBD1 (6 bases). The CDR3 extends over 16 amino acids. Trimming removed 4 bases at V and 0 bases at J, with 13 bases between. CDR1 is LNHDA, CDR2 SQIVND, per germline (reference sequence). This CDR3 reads CASSTGQPFSGNTIYF. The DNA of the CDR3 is TGTGCCAGTAGTACCGGACAGCCCTTCTCTGGAAACACCATATATTTT.

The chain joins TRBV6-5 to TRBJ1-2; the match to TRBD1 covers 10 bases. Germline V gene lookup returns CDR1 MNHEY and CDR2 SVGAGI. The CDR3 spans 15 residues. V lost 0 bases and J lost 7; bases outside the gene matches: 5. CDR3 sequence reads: CASSYSDRGWGGYTF. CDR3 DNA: TGTGCCAGCAGTTACTCGGACAGGGGGTGGGGTGGCTACACCTTC.

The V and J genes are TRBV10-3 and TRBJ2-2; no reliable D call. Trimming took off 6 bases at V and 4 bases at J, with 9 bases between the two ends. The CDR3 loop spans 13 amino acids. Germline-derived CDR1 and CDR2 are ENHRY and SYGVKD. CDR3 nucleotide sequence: TGTGCCATCAGACCTCTAAGCACCGGGGAGCTGTTTTTT. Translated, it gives CAIRPLSTGELFF.

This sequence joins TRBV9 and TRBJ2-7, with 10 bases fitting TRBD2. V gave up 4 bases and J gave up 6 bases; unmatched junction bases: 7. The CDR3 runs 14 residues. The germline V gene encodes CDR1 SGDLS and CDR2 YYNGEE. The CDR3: CASSILAGESEQYF. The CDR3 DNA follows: TGTGCCAGCAGCATCCTAGCGGGAGAAAGCGAGCAGTACTTC.

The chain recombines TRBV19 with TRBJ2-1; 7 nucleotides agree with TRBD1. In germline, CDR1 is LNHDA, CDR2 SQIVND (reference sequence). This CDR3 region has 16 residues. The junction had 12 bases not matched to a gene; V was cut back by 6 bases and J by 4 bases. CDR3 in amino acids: CASRSQDRNIYNEQFF. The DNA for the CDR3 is TGTGCCAGTAGGAGTCAGGACAGGAACATTTACAATGAGCAGTTCTTC.

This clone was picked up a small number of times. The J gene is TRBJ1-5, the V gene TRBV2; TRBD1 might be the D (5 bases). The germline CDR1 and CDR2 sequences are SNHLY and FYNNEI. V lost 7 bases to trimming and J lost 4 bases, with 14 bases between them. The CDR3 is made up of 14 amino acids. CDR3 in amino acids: CASTAGHPNQPQHF. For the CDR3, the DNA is TGTGCCAGCACCGCCGGACATCCAAATCAGCCCCAGCATTTT.

CDR3 nucleotide sequence: TGTGCCAGCAGCTTGTTGTTCGACACCGGGGAGCTGTTTTTT. Its protein product is CASSLLFDTGELFF. The genes are TRBV5-6 and TRBJ2-2; D uncertain. V was shortened by 1 base and J by 3 bases, with 7 bases between the two germline ends. CDR1 and CDR2 from the germline V gene are SGHDT and YYEEEE. The CDR3 has 14 residues.

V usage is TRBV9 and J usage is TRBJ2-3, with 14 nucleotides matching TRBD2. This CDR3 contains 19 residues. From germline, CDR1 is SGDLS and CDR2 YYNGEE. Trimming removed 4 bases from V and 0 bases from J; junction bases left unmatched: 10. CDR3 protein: CASSRTSGRLLSSTDTQYF. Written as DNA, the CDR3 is TGTGCCAGCAGCCGGACTAGCGGGAGGCTTTTGTCTAGCACAGATACGCAGTATTTT. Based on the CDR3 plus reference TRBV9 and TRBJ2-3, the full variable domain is DSGVTQTPKHLITATGQRVTLRCSPRSGDLSVYWYQQSLDQGLQFLIQYYNGEERAKGNILERFSAQQFPDLHSELNLSSLELGDSALYFCASSRTSGRLLSSTDTQYFGPGTRLTVL.

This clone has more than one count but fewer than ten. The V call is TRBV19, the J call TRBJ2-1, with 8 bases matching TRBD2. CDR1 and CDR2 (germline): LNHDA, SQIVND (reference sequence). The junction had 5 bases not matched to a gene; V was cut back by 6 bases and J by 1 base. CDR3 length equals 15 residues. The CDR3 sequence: CASRGGGTSYNEQFF. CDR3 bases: TGTGCCAGTAGGGGCGGGGGGACATCCTACAATGAGCAGTTCTTC.

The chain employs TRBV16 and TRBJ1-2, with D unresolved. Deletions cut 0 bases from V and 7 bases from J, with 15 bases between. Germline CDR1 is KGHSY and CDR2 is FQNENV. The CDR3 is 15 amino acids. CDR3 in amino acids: CASSQSRAYLGGYTF. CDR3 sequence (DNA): TGTGCCAGCAGCCAATCGCGGGCCTATCTGGGTGGCTACACCTTC. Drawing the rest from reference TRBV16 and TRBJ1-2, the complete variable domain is GEEVAQTPKHLVRGEGQKAKLYCAPIKGHSYVFWYQQVLKNEFKFLISFQNENVFDETGMPKERFSAKCLPNSPCSLEIQATKLEDSAVYFCASSQSRAYLGGYTFGSGTRLTVV.

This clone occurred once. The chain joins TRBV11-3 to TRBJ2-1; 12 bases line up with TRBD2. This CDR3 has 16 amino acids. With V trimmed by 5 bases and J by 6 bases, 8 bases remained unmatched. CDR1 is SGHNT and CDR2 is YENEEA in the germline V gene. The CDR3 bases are TGTGCCAGCAGCCCTCCCGGACTAGCGGGGCGCAATGAGCAGTTCTTC. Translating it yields CASSPPGLAGRNEQFF.

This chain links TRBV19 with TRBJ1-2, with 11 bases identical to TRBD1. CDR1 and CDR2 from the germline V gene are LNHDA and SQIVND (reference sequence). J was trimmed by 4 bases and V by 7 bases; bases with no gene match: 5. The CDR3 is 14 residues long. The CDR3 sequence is CASTSGQGGYGYTF. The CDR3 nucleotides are TGTGCCAGTACCTCGGGACAGGGGGGCTATGGCTACACCTTC.

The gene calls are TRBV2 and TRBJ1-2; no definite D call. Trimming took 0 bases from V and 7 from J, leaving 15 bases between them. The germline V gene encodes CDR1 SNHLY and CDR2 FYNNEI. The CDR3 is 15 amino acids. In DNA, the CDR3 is TGTGCCAGCAGTGAAGCGTGGGGTGATTACAGTGGCTACACCTTC. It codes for CASSEAWGDYSGYTF.

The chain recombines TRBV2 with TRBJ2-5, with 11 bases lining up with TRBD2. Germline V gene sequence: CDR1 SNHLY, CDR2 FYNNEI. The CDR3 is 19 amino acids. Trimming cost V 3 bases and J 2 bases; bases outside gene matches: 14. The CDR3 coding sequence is TGTGCCAGCAGTGAGCTAGCGGGAGGTTCCCTTCGGGGTCAAGAGACCCAGTACTTC. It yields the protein CASSELAGGSLRGQETQYF. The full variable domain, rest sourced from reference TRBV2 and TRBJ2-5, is EPEVTQTPSHQVTQMGQEVILRCVPISNHLYFYWYRQILGQKVEFLVSFYNNEISEKSEIFDDQFSVERPDGSNFTLKIRSTKLEDSAMYFCASSELAGGSLRGQETQYFGPGTRLLVL.